These 32 T cell receptor beta chains were sequenced from one sample in a study of blood T cell repertoires in COVID-19. The protocol was immunoSEQ multiplex PCR, while the TCRdb copy is restricted to in-frame clones and leaves out a portion. Of approximately 450,000 clones detected, more than 85% appear once; the ten largest clones hold 4.3%. Source material: peripheral blood. Every receptor here comes from a woman in her 30s with acute or convalescent COVID-19.

This clone was seen just once. The J gene is TRBJ1-2, the V gene TRBV14; D uncertain. V was shortened by 3 bases and J by 8 bases, with 16 bases between the two germline ends. The germline gives CDR1 SGHDN, CDR2 FVKESK. The CDR3 is 14 amino acids. The CDR3 DNA follows: TGTGCCAGCAGCCAGTCGGGAGTGCCTCTGGGCTACACCTTC. Translating it yields CASSQSGVPLGYTF.

The chain couples TRBV4-1 to TRBJ2-1; the D gene is possibly TRBD2 (5 bases). Trimming cost V 2 bases and J 2 bases, with 7 bases left between them. Germline CDR1 MGHRA, CDR2 YSYEKL. This CDR3 has 14 amino acids. The CDR3 region has the DNA TGCGCCAGCAGCCAAATCGGGGCCTACAATGAGCAGTTCTTC. Amino acid sequence: CASSQIGAYNEQFF.

The V and J genes are TRBV6-5 and TRBJ2-7, with a possible D match to TRBD2 (6 bases). V dropped 6 bases and J dropped 0 bases, with 15 bases sitting between them. This CDR3 is built from 15 residues. Germline V gene lookup returns CDR1 MNHEY and CDR2 SVGAGI. The CDR3 DNA is TGTGCCAGCAGCGTGTGGAGCGGGTCCTCCTACGAGCAGTACTTC. Translated: CASSVWSGSSYEQYF.

CDR3 coding DNA: TGTGCCAGCAGCCAACTACAGGGTGTCGGGGAGCTGTTTTTT. This codes for CASSQLQGVGELFF. The chain uses TRBV14 and TRBJ2-2, with D possibly being TRBD1 (6 bases). This CDR3 is built from 14 residues. From germline, CDR1 is SGHDN and CDR2 FVKESK. V was cut by 2 bases and J by 7 bases, with 11 bases left in between.

The chain employs TRBV10-3 and TRBJ2-1; possible D gene TRBD1, 5 bases. V was cut by 5 bases and J by 6 bases, with 8 bases left in between. Germline assignment: CDR1 ENHRY and CDR2 SYGVKD. This CDR3 contains 12 residues. CDR3 sequence: CAISPTGNEQFF. CDR3 DNA sequence: TGTGCCATCAGTCCAACAGGCAATGAGCAGTTCTTC.

The chain is built from TRBV6-2 or TRBV6-3 and TRBJ2-3; 8 bases are shared with TRBD1. The CDR3 extends over 13 amino acids. The germline CDR1 and CDR2 sequences are MNHEY and SVGEGT. Germline trimming cut 5 bases from V and 4 bases from J; bases unmatched to any gene: 2. Here the CDR3 DNA reads TGTGCCAGCAGTGACAGGGGTCCAGATACGCAGTATTTT. Its translation: CASSDRGPDTQYF.

V is TRBV11-3 and J is TRBJ2-2; D is perhaps TRBD2 (6 bases). CDR1 and CDR2 (germline): SGHNT, YENEEA. This CDR3 region has 14 residues. V lost 5 bases and J 3 bases, leaving 10 bases between the germline ends. In DNA, the CDR3 is TGTGCCAGCAGCCCGGGGGTGTACACCGGGGAGCTGTTTTTT. Amino acids: CASSPGVYTGELFF.

V gene TRBV24-1 combines with J gene TRBJ1-2; maybe TRBD1 (5 bases). The CDR3 consists of 14 residues. The V gene lost 4 bases and the J gene lost 1 base, with 9 bases spanning the gap. Germline V CDR1 and CDR2: KGHDR, SFDVKD. The CDR3 bases are TGTGCCACCAGTGACATACAGGTTAACTATGGCTACACCTTC. Its translation: CATSDIQVNYGYTF.

The chain combines TRBV30 with TRBJ1-5; 9 bases line up with TRBD1. The V gene end was trimmed by 3 bases and the J gene end by 3 bases; junction bases not matched to a gene: 3. The CDR3 spans 14 residues. Germline assignment: CDR1 GTSNPN and CDR2 SVGIG (reference sequence). CDR3 residues: CAWRDRGNNQPQHF. The CDR3 bases are TGTGCCTGGAGGGACAGGGGTAACAATCAGCCCCAGCATTTT.

This clone has a single count. The chain combines TRBV18 with TRBJ1-2; possible D gene TRBD1, 6 bases. Germline V lookup: CDR1 KGHSH, CDR2 LQKENI. V was clipped by 2 bases and J by 8 bases, with 12 bases between them. This CDR3 is built from 13 residues. The CDR3 DNA sequence: TGTGCCAGCTCACCAGGGGGCGCGCCCGGCTACACCTTC. It yields the protein CASSPGGAPGYTF. Full variable domain (missing parts from reference TRBV18 and TRBJ1-2): NAGVMQNPRHLVRRRGQEARLRCSPMKGHSHVYWYRQLPEEGLKFMVYLQKENIIDESGMPKERFSAEFPKEGPSILRIQQVVRGDSAAYFCASSPGGAPGYTFGSGTRLTVV.

The chain recombines TRBV2 with TRBJ2-5; no definite D call. The CDR3 runs to 13 residues. V lost 2 bases, J lost 4 bases, and 8 bases lay in between. Looked up from germline, CDR1 is SNHLY and CDR2 is FYNNEI. As DNA, the CDR3 is TGTGCCAGCAGTGAAAGCGTCGGAGAGACCCAGTACTTC. It translates to CASSESVGETQYF.

The rearrangement uses TRBV5-5 and TRBJ1-1; 8 nucleotides match TRBD1. There are 12 residues in the CDR3. Germline values: CDR1 SGHKS, CDR2 YYEKEE (reference sequence). Losses at the gene ends were 7 bases for V and 13 bases for J; bases not matched to a gene: 12. This chain's CDR3 is CASLDQGAQGFF. CDR3 DNA sequence: TGTGCCAGCCTAGACCAGGGGGCGCAAGGTTTCTTT.

The chain recombines TRBV29-1 with TRBJ2-7, with 7 bases matching TRBD1. The CDR3 covers 13 residues. The germline V gene has CDR1 SQVTM and CDR2 ANQGSEA. Trimming removed 7 bases from V and 3 bases from J; junction bases left unmatched: 9. This CDR3 is CSARQGKGYEQYF. DNA of the CDR3: TGCAGCGCTCGACAGGGAAAGGGCTACGAGCAGTACTTC.

The rearrangement joins TRBV4-1 to TRBJ1-2; no clear D gene. The CDR3 covers 15 residues. V lost 0 bases and J 3 bases, leaving 11 bases between the germline ends. Germline CDR1 is MGHRA and CDR2 is YSYEKL. This CDR3 reads CASSQDRETDYGYTF. In DNA form, the CDR3 reads TGCGCCAGCAGCCAAGATCGGGAGACTGACTATGGCTACACCTTC.

V is TRBV7-3 and J is TRBJ2-1; D might be TRBD1 (5 bases). Looked up from germline, CDR1 is SGHTA and CDR2 is FQGTGA. The CDR3 sequence is 15 residues long. The V end lost 3 bases, the J end lost 7 bases, and 16 bases lay between the germline ends. CDR3 sequence reads: CASSFGQGDLNEQFF. The CDR3 DNA reads as TGTGCCAGCAGCTTTGGGCAGGGTGATCTTAATGAGCAGTTCTTC. Filled out from reference TRBV7-3 and TRBJ2-1, the complete variable domain reads GAGVSQTPSNKVTEKGKYVELRCDPISGHTALYWYRQSLGQGPEFLIYFQGTGAADDSGLPNDRFFAVRPEGSVSTLKIQRTERGDSAVYLCASSFGQGDLNEQFFGPGTRLTVL.

This clone was observed a few times. The J gene is TRBJ1-2, the V gene TRBV7-9, with 8 nucleotides matching TRBD1. The CDR3 runs 14 residues. The ends lost 5 bases at V and 6 bases at J; junction bases unmatched: 8. Germline lookup yields CDR1 SEHNR and CDR2 FQNEAQ (reference sequence). CDR3 DNA sequence: TGTGCCAGCAGCGCGCGCAGGGGGCAAGATGGCTACACCTTC. Its protein product is CASSARRGQDGYTF.

V gene TRBV28 combines with J gene TRBJ2-7; D possibly corresponds to TRBD2 (6 bases). The CDR3 loop spans 11 amino acids. Trimming removed 6 bases from V and 4 bases from J, with 7 bases in between. Germline CDR1 MDHEN, CDR2 SYDVKM. CDR3 residues: CASSGSYEQYF. The CDR3, as DNA: TGTGCCAGCAGCGGGAGTTACGAGCAGTACTTC.

The chain employs TRBV5-4 and TRBJ2-5; TRBD2 might be the D (5 bases). CDR3 length: 13 amino acids. The V end lost 0 bases, the J end lost 3 bases, and 6 bases lay between the germline ends. Looked up from germline, CDR1 is SGHNT and CDR2 is YYREEE (reference sequence). The CDR3 nucleotides read TGTGCCAGCAGCTTGGTCGGGGAAGAGACCCAGTACTTC. Amino acids: CASSLVGEETQYF.

The chain is built from TRBV5-6 and TRBJ2-5; D is unresolved. The CDR3 runs 12 residues. The germline CDR1 and CDR2 sequences are SGHDT and YYEEEE. V was trimmed by 4 bases and J by 4 bases, leaving 8 bases between them. CDR3 amino acids: CASSTLLETQYF. In DNA form, the CDR3 reads TGTGCCAGCAGCACCCTACTAGAGACCCAGTACTTC.

The CDR3 DNA is TGTGCCTGGAGTGTACGGGGGGCCTGGGCGAACATTCAGTACTTC. It specifies CAWSVRGAWANIQYF. The V gene is TRBV30, the J gene TRBJ2-4; possibly TRBD2 for D (7 bases). This CDR3 comprises 15 residues. CDR1 and CDR2 (germline): GTSNPN, SVGIG (reference sequence). V was trimmed by 0 bases and J by 7 bases, leaving 16 bases between them. Together with reference TRBV30 and TRBJ2-4, the CDR3 gives the full variable domain: SQTIHQWPATLVQPVGSPLSLECTVEGTSNPNLYWYRQAAGRGLQLLFYSVGIGQISSEVPQNLSASRPQDRQFILSSKKLLLSDSGFYLCAWSVRGAWANIQYFGAGTRLSVL.

The chain couples TRBV7-9 to TRBJ1-2, with 12 bases lining up with TRBD1. The CDR3 totals 15 residues. V dropped 5 bases and J dropped 4; count of bases not matched to a gene: 5. Germline V gene sequence: CDR1 SEHNR, CDR2 FQNEAQ (reference sequence). CDR3 protein: CASSARDRGPYGYTF. DNA for the CDR3: TGTGCCAGCAGCGCCCGGGACAGGGGGCCCTATGGCTACACCTTC.

This clone was seen a few times. The V gene is TRBV9, the J gene TRBJ2-4; D call uncertain. The CDR3 has 14 amino acids. V lost 3 bases to trimming and J lost 2 bases, with 9 bases between them. The germline gives CDR1 SGDLS, CDR2 YYNGEE. In DNA form, the CDR3 reads TGTGCCAGCAGCGCCGAGGTTACCAAAAACATTCAGTACTTC. Protein sequence: CASSAEVTKNIQYF. The complete variable domain, with remaining parts taken from reference TRBV9 and TRBJ2-4, reads DSGVTQTPKHLITATGQRVTLRCSPRSGDLSVYWYQQSLDQGLQFLIQYYNGEERAKGNILERFSAQQFPDLHSELNLSSLELGDSALYFCASSAEVTKNIQYFGAGTRLSVL.

The chain uses TRBV5-1 and TRBJ1-2, with TRBD1 matching 7 bases. The V gene end was trimmed by 7 bases and the J gene end by 5 bases; junction bases not matched to a gene: 14. The CDR3 has 15 amino acids. The germline CDR1 and CDR2 sequences are SGHRS and YFSETQ. CDR3 protein: CASQRRGQRGYGYTF. CDR3 nucleotide sequence: TGCGCCAGCCAGCGCAGGGGACAGAGAGGATATGGCTACACCTTC.

The rearrangement uses TRBV6-5 and TRBJ2-1; TRBD1 agrees at 8 bases. CDR1 is MNHEY and CDR2 is SVGAGI in the germline V gene. There are 15 residues in the CDR3. The V gene end was trimmed by 6 bases and the J gene end by 1 base; junction bases not matched to a gene: 5. The CDR3 loop is CASRPRTGSYNEQFF. The CDR3 DNA reads as TGTGCCAGCAGACCACGGACAGGGTCCTACAATGAGCAGTTCTTC.

This clone was seen a handful of times. Different DNA sequences within this sample yield the same CDR3. The rearrangement joins TRBV24-1 to TRBJ2-3, with a tentative D call TRBD1 (5 bases). The CDR3 contains 12 residues. Deletions cut 9 bases from V and 5 bases from J, with 11 bases between. Germline V lookup: CDR1 KGHDR, CDR2 SFDVKD. The CDR3 bases are TGTGCCACCTCCGCCAGGGAAGATACGCAGTATTTT. Amino acid sequence: CATSAREDTQYF.

The chain joins TRBV6-5 to TRBJ2-1, with TRBD2 identical over 7 bases. V lost 2 bases to trimming and J lost 13 bases; unmatched junction nucleotides: 14. The CDR3 runs 15 residues. Per germline, CDR1 MNHEY and CDR2 SVGAGI. Here the CDR3 DNA reads TGTGCCAGCAGTTACCGCCGTTGGACTAGTTCCGACCAGTTCTTC. This translates into CASSYRRWTSSDQFF.

The gene calls are TRBV19 and TRBJ1-2; 12 nucleotides agree with TRBD1. The germline V gene has CDR1 LNHDA and CDR2 SQIVND (reference sequence). The CDR3 totals 15 residues. The J segment lost 8 bases and the V segment lost 4 bases, leaving 8 bases of the junction unmatched. The CDR3 DNA sequence: TGTGCCAGTAGTAAGCTGGGACAGGGGGCTCTAGGCTACACCTTC. The encoded protein is CASSKLGQGALGYTF. Full variable domain (remainder filled in from reference TRBV19 and TRBJ1-2): DGGITQSPKYLFRKEGQNVTLSCEQNLNHDAMYWYRQDPGQGLRLIYYSQIVNDFQKGDIAEGYSVSREKKESFPLTVTSAQKNPTAFYLCASSKLGQGALGYTFGSGTRLTVV.

This rearrangement joins TRBV5-6 to TRBJ2-3, with TRBD1 identical over 7 bases. Looked up from germline, CDR1 is SGHDT and CDR2 is YYEEEE. Unmatched junction bases numbered 10, after V lost 4 bases and J lost 5 bases. The CDR3 totals 15 residues. The CDR3 DNA sequence: TGTGCCAGCAGCGAAGGACAGGTAGATCGAGATACGCAGTATTTT. Translation: CASSEGQVDRDTQYF.

A single count supports this clone. The chain employs TRBV6-5 and TRBJ1-1; 8 bases align to TRBD1. CDR3 size: 15 residues. CDR1 is MNHEY, CDR2 SVGAGI, per germline. V shed 8 bases, J shed 3 bases, and the junction held 11 bases outside the gene matches. CDR3 in DNA: TGTGCCAGCGACCCGGACAGGGTGGAGGACACTGAAGCTTTCTTT. Amino acid sequence: CASDPDRVEDTEAFF.

The chain carries TRBV5-6 and TRBJ1-1; TRBD1 matches 9 bases. There are 17 residues in the CDR3. Germline V lookup: CDR1 SGHDT, CDR2 YYEEEE. V lost 0 bases to trimming and J lost 4 bases; unmatched junction nucleotides: 10. The CDR3 is CASSLVRGDRVVTEAFF. The CDR3 DNA follows: TGTGCCAGCAGCTTGGTCAGGGGGGACAGGGTCGTCACTGAAGCTTTCTTT.

This clone was recorded only once. The V gene is TRBV7-6, the J gene TRBJ2-5; 7 positions agree with TRBD2. Germline CDR1 SGHVS, CDR2 FNYEAQ. With 5 bases clipped from V and 1 base from J, the junction kept 16 bases outside the gene matches. The CDR3 covers 18 residues. This CDR3 reads CASSTVAGLAPIQETQYF. The CDR3 DNA reads as TGTGCCAGCAGCACTGTAGCGGGTTTGGCCCCCATCCAAGAGACCCAGTACTTC.

The chain joins TRBV28 to TRBJ2-3, with TRBD1 identical over 7 bases. Trimming took 5 bases from V and 2 from J; bases not matched to a gene: 19. Germline loops: CDR1 MDHEN, CDR2 SYDVKM. The CDR3 covers 19 residues. CDR3 region: CASSHKPTDRVSITDTQYF. The CDR3 nucleotides are TGTGCCAGCAGTCACAAACCCACAGACAGGGTTTCTATCACAGATACGCAGTATTTT.